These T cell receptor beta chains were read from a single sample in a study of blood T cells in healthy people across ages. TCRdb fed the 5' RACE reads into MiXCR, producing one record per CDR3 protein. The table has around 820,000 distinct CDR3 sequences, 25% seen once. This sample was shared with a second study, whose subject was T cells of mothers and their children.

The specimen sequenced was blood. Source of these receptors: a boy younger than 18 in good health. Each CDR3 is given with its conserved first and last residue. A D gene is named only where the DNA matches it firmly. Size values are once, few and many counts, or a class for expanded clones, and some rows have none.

CDR3: CASSLVSVPEAFF
DNA: TGTGCCAGCAGCTTAGTGTCGGTTCCTGAAGCTTTCTTT
D: NA
V: TRBV7-9
size: NA
J: TRBJ1-1

CDR3: CAGSSGLAGNEQYF
DNA: TGTGCCGGCAGCTCCGGACTAGCGGGGAACGAGCAGTACTTC
D: TRBD2
V: TRBV7-9
size: few
J: TRBJ2-7

CDR3: CASSQDSTTVKTQYF
DNA: TGCGCCAGCAGCCAAGATTCGACAACAGTTAAGACCCAGTACTTC
D: NA
V: TRBV4-3
size: NA
J: TRBJ2-5

CDR3: CASSKDWTVYEQYF
DNA: TGCGCCAGCAGCAAAGATTGGACGGTCTACGAGCAGTACTTC
D: NA
V: TRBV4-3
size: NA
J: TRBJ2-7

CDR3: CSVEFWGQGDYGYTF
DNA: TGCAGCGTTGAATTCTGGGGACAGGGGGACTATGGCTACACCTTC
D: TRBD1
V: TRBV29-1
size: few
J: TRBJ1-2

CDR3: CSARGRGETSLETQYF
DNA: TGCAGTGCTAGAGGCCGGGGGGAAACGAGTCTGGAGACCCAGTACTTC
D: TRBD2
V: TRBV20-1
size: few
J: TRBJ2-5

CDR3: CASSELFQGVGYTF
DNA: TGTGCCAGCAGTGAATTATTCCAGGGAGTGGGCTACACCTTC
D: NA
V: TRBV6-1
size: NA
J: TRBJ1-2

CDR3: CASSSISGIAKNIQYF
DNA: TGTGCCAGCAGTTCGATTAGCGGGATAGCCAAAAACATTCAGTACTTC
D: TRBD2
V: TRBV27
size: NA
J: TRBJ2-4

CDR3: CASNPSVFLWTDTQYF
DNA: TGCGCCAGCAACCCTAGCGTCTTCCTCTGGACTGATACGCAGTATTTT
D: NA
V: TRBV5-1
size: NA
J: TRBJ2-3

CDR3: CASSPGSRANEKLFF
DNA: TGTGCCAGCAGTCCAGGGAGTCGGGCTAATGAAAAACTGTTTTTT
D: NA
V: TRBV6-6
size: NA
J: TRBJ1-4